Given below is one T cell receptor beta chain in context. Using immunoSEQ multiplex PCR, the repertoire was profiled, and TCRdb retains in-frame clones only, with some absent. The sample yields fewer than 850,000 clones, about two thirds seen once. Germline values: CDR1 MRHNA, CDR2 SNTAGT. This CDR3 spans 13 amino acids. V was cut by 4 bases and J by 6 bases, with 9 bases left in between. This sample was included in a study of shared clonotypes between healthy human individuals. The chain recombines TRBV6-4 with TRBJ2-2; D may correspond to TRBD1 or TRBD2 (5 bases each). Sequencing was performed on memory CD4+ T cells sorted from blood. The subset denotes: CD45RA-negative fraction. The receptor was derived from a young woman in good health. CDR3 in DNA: TGTGCCAGCAGTGCTCAGGGAGCCGGGGAGCTGTTTTTT. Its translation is CASSAQGAGELFF.